The TCR beta chain described here comes from a study of blood T cell repertoires in COVID-19. Background on the study: COVID-19 samples, acute and convalescent, were from the United States, Italy and Spain. From T cells, B-cell-depleted T cells, or PBMCs came the material, which was cDNA or gDNA.

Per the study methods: Cell counts per sample came from amplifying reference gene primers. Method: immunoSEQ multiplex PCR; TCRdb's copy keeps in-frame clones and lacks some. For V, J and clone size, that table is used; D and trimming come from the DNA. The table lists fewer than 110,000 clones, about 89% of them singletons, with 1% to 1.5% in the top ten. V was clipped by 0 bases and J by 0 bases, with 7 bases between them. Germline V gene lookup returns CDR1 MNHNY and CDR2 SVGAGI (reference sequence). The CDR3 contains 15 residues. The sample taken for sequencing was peripheral blood. This receptor was identified in a woman younger than 45 with acute or convalescent COVID-19. This chain connects TRBV6-6 to TRBJ2-3; weak D call: TRBD1 (6 bases). CDR3 nucleotides: TGTGCCAGCAGTTACTCGGGACATAGCACAGATACGCAGTATTTT. The encoded protein is CASSYSGHSTDTQYF.